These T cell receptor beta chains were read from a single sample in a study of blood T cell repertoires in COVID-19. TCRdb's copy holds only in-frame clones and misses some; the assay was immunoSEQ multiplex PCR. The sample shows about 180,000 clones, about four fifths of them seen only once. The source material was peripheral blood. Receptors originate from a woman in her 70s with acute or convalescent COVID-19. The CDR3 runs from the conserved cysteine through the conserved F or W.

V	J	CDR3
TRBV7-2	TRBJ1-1	CASSLGDRRNTEAFF
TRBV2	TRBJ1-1	CASSEALRGGQAFF
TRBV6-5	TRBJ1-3	CASSYSTGISGNTIYF
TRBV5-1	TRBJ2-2	CASSSRATGELFF
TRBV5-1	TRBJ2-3	CASSTLASSTDTQYF
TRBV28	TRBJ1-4	CASRSYRTQLFF
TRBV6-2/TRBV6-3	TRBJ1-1	CASSYVVGTEAFF
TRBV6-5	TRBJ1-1	CASTGQGTEAFF
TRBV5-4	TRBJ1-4	CASSSRPQGAREKLFF
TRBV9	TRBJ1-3	CASSVALSSGNTIYF
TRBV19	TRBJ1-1	CASSNSFTTEAFF
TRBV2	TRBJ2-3	CASSVMDTQYF
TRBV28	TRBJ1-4	CASSVSTNEKLFF
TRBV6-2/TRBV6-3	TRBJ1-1	CASSYPTVSEAFF
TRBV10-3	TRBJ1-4	CAISESSGGANEKLFF
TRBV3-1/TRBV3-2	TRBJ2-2	CASSLTGELFF
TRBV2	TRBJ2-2	CASTFSTGELFF
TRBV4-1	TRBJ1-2	CASSQFGGGSRYGYTF
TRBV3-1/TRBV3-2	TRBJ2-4	CASSQGTEEKNIQYF
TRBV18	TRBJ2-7	CASSPVQGGYEQYF
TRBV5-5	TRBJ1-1	CASSPLDTAVNTEAFF
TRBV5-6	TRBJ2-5	CASSLPGTGGETQYF
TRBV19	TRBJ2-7	CASSEQVSSYEQYF
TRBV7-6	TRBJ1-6	CASSPGTHLHF
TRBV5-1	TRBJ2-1	CASSAQGQGNEQFF
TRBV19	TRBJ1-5	CASSIVTGYSNQPQHF
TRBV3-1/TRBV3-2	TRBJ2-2	CASSQQHLTGTGELFF
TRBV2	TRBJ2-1	CASRVRLVGSNEQFF
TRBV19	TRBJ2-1	CASSIRDRDNNEQFF
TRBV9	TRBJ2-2	CALLSQILARPNTGELFF
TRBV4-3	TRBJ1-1	CASSQARGPGEVNTEAFF
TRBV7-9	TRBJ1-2	CASSRTDRGFYGYTF
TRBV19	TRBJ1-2	CASSIPTGFYGYTF
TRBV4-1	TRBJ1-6	CASSQATGVDSSPLHF
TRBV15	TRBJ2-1	CATSRDEGGFEQFF
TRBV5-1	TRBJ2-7	CASSLGTSGTTFYEQYF
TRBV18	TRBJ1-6	CASSPDRGESPLHF
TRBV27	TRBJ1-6	CASSSAGWGPLHF
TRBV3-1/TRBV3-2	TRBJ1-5	CASSRYSNQPQHF
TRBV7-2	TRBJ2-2	CASSPNGGGANTGELFF
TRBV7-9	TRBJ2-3	CASSPITDTQYF
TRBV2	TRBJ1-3	CASSTGLSGNTIYF
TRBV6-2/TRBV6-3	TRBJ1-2	CASSYAGRANYGYTF
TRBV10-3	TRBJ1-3	CAISDEETGGLLGNTIYF
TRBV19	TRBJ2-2	CASSTRIQTRFGTGELFF
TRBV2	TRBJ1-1	CASTELKTGNTEAFF
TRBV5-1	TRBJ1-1	CASSPGVMNTEAFF
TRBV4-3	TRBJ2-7	CASSHRGIYEQYF
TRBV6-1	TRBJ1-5	CASSEPGQPYSNQPQHF
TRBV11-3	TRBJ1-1	CASSPGLHTEAFF
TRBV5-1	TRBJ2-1	CASSLALWLAGEKSYNEQFF
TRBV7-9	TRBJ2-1	CASSLGTYNEQFF
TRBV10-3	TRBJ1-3	CATRGSPGNTIYF
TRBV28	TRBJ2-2	CASSLSSGELFF
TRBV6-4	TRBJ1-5	CASSESGRIGQPQHF
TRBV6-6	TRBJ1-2	CASRGSGDYGYTF
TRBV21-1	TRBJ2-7	CASRRFYEQYF